These 23 T cell receptor beta chains originate from one sample sequenced in a study of blood T cell repertoires in COVID-19. Sequenced by immunoSEQ multiplex PCR; TCRdb stores in-frame clones only, minus some. This table holds 350,000 to 450,000 clones, over 75% found once. Material: PBMCs or T cells enriched from blood (not recorded which). The receptors come from a man aged 25-40 years who had recovered from COVID-19.

The chain uses TRBV5-1 and TRBJ1-2, with D possibly TRBD1 on 6 matching bases. The ends were cut back, 1 base at V and 8 bases at J, with 12 bases in the middle. CDR1 is SGHRS, CDR2 YFSETQ, per germline. This CDR3 is 13 amino acids long. CDR3 sequence (DNA): TGCGCCAGCAGCTTGTGGGGGCGAGAAGGCTACACCTTC. Its translation: CASSLWGREGYTF.

This clone was counted a single time. The genes are TRBV27 and TRBJ2-3, with D tentatively TRBD2 (6 bases). The CDR3 is 17 amino acids. Trimming took 6 bases from V and 0 from J, leaving 19 bases between them. Germline CDR1 MNHEY, CDR2 SMNVEV (reference sequence). CDR3 in amino acids: CASRSFGTPISTDTQYF. For the CDR3, the DNA is TGTGCCAGCAGATCCTTCGGGACTCCTATCAGCACAGATACGCAGTATTTT.

This rearrangement joins TRBV28 to TRBJ2-3, with no clear D. The CDR3 sequence is 14 residues long. Per the germline V gene, CDR1 is MDHEN and CDR2 is SYDVKM. Trimming shortened V by 1 base and J by 3 bases, and 8 bases separated the two germline ends. CDR3 sequence reads: CASSLSAGTDTQYF. The CDR3, as DNA: TGTGCCAGCAGTTTATCGGCAGGAACAGATACGCAGTATTTT.

The V gene is TRBV2, the J gene TRBJ2-1, with 7 bases aligning to TRBD1. Germline CDR1 is SNHLY and CDR2 is FYNNEI. This CDR3 is built from 16 residues. V was pared by 4 bases and J by 0 bases, with 6 bases of the junction left unmatched. The CDR3 sequence: CASSAPGQSSYNEQFF. CDR3 bases: TGTGCCAGCAGTGCACCGGGACAGAGCTCCTACAATGAGCAGTTCTTC.

The chain combines TRBV11-2 with TRBJ2-1, with 8 bases that match TRBD2. The germline CDR1 and CDR2 sequences are SGHAT and FQNNGV. Trimming removed 9 bases from V and 2 bases from J; junction bases left unmatched: 6. There are 14 residues in the CDR3. Here the CDR3 reads CASLLAGPYNEQFF. Written as DNA, the CDR3 is TGTGCCAGTCTCTTAGCGGGACCCTACAATGAGCAGTTCTTC.

This chain connects TRBV29-1 to TRBJ2-1; TRBD2 aligns across 7 bases. V lost 4 bases to trimming and J lost 0 bases; unmatched junction nucleotides: 3. CDR1 and CDR2 from the germline V gene are SQVTM and ANQGSEA. The CDR3 consists of 14 residues. CDR3 sequence: CSVVGGSSYNEQFF. Here the CDR3 DNA reads TGCAGCGTTGTGGGCGGGAGCTCCTACAATGAGCAGTTCTTC.

The chain uses TRBV19 and TRBJ2-2; TRBD1 matches at 8 bases. Germline V gene lookup returns CDR1 LNHDA and CDR2 SQIVND (reference sequence). Trimming took 5 bases from V and 2 from J; bases not matched to a gene: 4. The CDR3 is 15 residues long. The DNA for the CDR3 is TGTGCCAGTAGTCCCCAGGGGGCCAACACCGGGGAGCTGTTTTTT. Amino acids: CASSPQGANTGELFF.

The CDR3 is CASHSASGANVLTF. The CDR3 coding sequence is TGTGCCAGTCACAGTGCCTCTGGGGCCAACGTCCTGACTTTC. The rearrangement links TRBV2 to TRBJ2-6; D not certain. CDR1 and CDR2 (germline): SNHLY, FYNNEI. The CDR3 length is 14 residues. The germline V and J ends were trimmed by 9 bases and 0 bases, with 9 bases remaining between them.

This chain connects TRBV7-8 to TRBJ2-3; 10 nucleotides match TRBD2. The CDR3 has 14 residues. Germline V gene sequence: CDR1 SGHVS, CDR2 FQNEAQ. V lost 4 bases and J lost 6; bases outside the gene matches: 4. The CDR3 DNA reads as TGTGCCAGCAGCTCTAGCGGGGGTGGGGATACGCAGTATTTT. Protein product: CASSSSGGGDTQYF.

The chain links TRBV27 to TRBJ1-2; unclear D gene. The V end was cut by 7 bases, the J end by 0 bases, with 12 bases between. The CDR3 sequence is 14 residues long. The germline gives CDR1 MNHEY, CDR2 SMNVEV (reference sequence). CDR3 residues: CASKLGQANYGYTF. CDR3 sequence (DNA): TGTGCCAGCAAACTGGGCCAAGCTAACTATGGCTACACCTTC.

This clone has just a few counts. The chain uses TRBV5-1 and TRBJ2-5; TRBD2 matches at 7 bases. The V and J ends lost 1 base and 5 bases, in that order; junction bases with no gene match: 8. Germline values: CDR1 SGHRS, CDR2 YFSETQ. The CDR3 is 15 amino acids. The CDR3 sequence is CASSLPASGGETQYF. The CDR3 DNA follows: TGCGCCAGCAGCTTGCCAGCGTCCGGGGGGGAGACCCAGTACTTC.

The chain carries TRBV5-1 and TRBJ2-3; 8 bases map to TRBD2. The CDR3 totals 15 residues. The V segment lost 0 bases and the J segment 5 bases; nucleotides outside the gene matches: 5. The germline CDR1 and CDR2 sequences are SGHRS and YFSETQ. The CDR3 DNA follows: TGCGCCAGCAGCTTGGAAGTAGCGGGAAGAGATACGCAGTATTTT. Its protein is CASSLEVAGRDTQYF.

This chain links TRBV5-5 with TRBJ2-2, with D possibly being TRBD2 (5 bases). Trimming took off 4 bases at V and 7 bases at J, with 8 bases between the two ends. The length of the CDR3 is 12 residues. Germline V gene lookup returns CDR1 SGHKS and CDR2 YYEKEE (reference sequence). The CDR3 spells CASSPGIGELFF. CDR3 coding DNA: TGTGCCAGCAGCCCCGGGATCGGGGAGCTGTTTTTT.

The chain uses TRBV10-3 and TRBJ1-4; 8 bases map to TRBD1. The CDR3 runs to 14 residues. Trimming removed 2 bases from V and 10 bases from J; junction bases left unmatched: 6. Germline V gene data show CDR1 as ENHRY and CDR2 as SYGVKD. The CDR3 loop is CAISEAGGPGKLFF. The CDR3 bases are TGTGCCATCAGTGAGGCAGGGGGCCCAGGAAAACTGTTTTTT.

The V and J genes are TRBV15 and TRBJ2-7, with D hard to call. Looked up from germline, CDR1 is LNHNV and CDR2 is YYDKDF (reference sequence). The CDR3 sequence is 15 residues long. Trimming pared 0 bases from V and 6 bases from J, leaving 15 bases between. CDR3 in amino acids: CATSRDPAVPAEQYF. CDR3 sequence (DNA): TGTGCCACCAGCAGAGACCCCGCGGTACCCGCCGAGCAGTACTTC.

V is TRBV7-2 and J is TRBJ2-3; 13 bases are shared with TRBD2. CDR3 length: 16 residues. The V gene end was trimmed by 7 bases and the J gene end by 5 bases; junction bases not matched to a gene: 9. Germline V CDR1 and CDR2: SGHTA, FQGNSA. In nucleotides, the CDR3 is TGTGCCAGCACCGCTCGGGGACTAGCGGGACTAGATACGCAGTATTTT. Its protein product is CASTARGLAGLDTQYF.

The V and J genes are TRBV12-3 or TRBV12-4 and TRBJ2-7; tentative D call: TRBD1 (6 bases). V lost 3 bases, J lost 3 bases, and 9 bases lay in between. The CDR3 covers 13 residues. The CDR3 loop reads CASSFRGFYEQYF. In DNA, the CDR3 is TGTGCCAGCAGTTTTAGGGGGTTCTACGAGCAGTACTTC.

This rearrangement joins TRBV5-1 to TRBJ2-2, with 8 bases fitting TRBD1. CDR3 size: 14 residues. V gave up 2 bases and J gave up 9 bases; unmatched junction bases: 6. Germline loops: CDR1 SGHRS, CDR2 YFSETQ. CDR3 sequence (DNA): TGCGCCAGCAGCTTAGGACAGGGCGATCGGGAGCTGTTTTTT. Its protein product is CASSLGQGDRELFF.

The chain links TRBV13 to TRBJ1-1, with D perhaps matching TRBD1 (5 bases). CDR1 is PRHDT and CDR2 is FYEKMQ in the germline V gene (reference sequence). The CDR3 loop spans 15 amino acids. V was pared by 5 bases and J by 4 bases, with 17 bases between. CDR3 sequence reads: CASSGRGEGSTEAFF. The CDR3 DNA reads as TGTGCCAGCAGCGGCCGGGGGGAGGGGAGCACTGAAGCTTTCTTT.

The chain recombines TRBV7-9 with TRBJ2-5; D might be TRBD2 (7 bases). CDR1 SEHNR and CDR2 FQNEAQ come from the germline V gene (reference sequence). V was cut by 4 bases and J by 4 bases, with 16 bases left in between. The CDR3 is 15 residues long. The CDR3 DNA sequence: TGTGCCAGCAGCTCAGGGGTCTTAGCGGGAGAGACCCAGTACTTC. As protein: CASSSGVLAGETQYF.

CDR3 sequence reads: CASSVDGTLGNTIYF. DNA of the CDR3: TGTGCCAGCAGCGTAGATGGGACATTGGGAAACACCATATATTTT. This chain uses TRBV9 with TRBJ1-3, with a weak D call TRBD1 (6 bases). The length of the CDR3 is 15 residues. Between the trimmed V and J ends, which lost 0 bases and 4 bases, there was a span of 11 bases. Germline values: CDR1 SGDLS, CDR2 YYNGEE.

The rearrangement uses TRBV7-8 and TRBJ2-5; TRBD2 aligns across 10 bases. The length of the CDR3 is 15 residues. J gave up 5 bases and V 4 bases, and 7 bases lay outside the gene matches. In germline, CDR1 is SGHVS, CDR2 FQNEAQ. The chain's CDR3 is CASSSSSGGGETQYF. The CDR3 region has the DNA TGTGCCAGCAGCTCATCTAGCGGGGGAGGGGAGACCCAGTACTTC.

The rearrangement uses TRBV5-1 and TRBJ2-1; maybe TRBD2 (6 bases). This CDR3 has 16 residues. Germline CDR1 SGHRS, CDR2 YFSETQ. The ends were cut back, 4 bases at V and 5 bases at J, with 19 bases in the middle. The CDR3 spells CASSPYVPGGDNEQFF. The CDR3 coding sequence is TGCGCCAGCAGCCCCTACGTTCCCGGGGGAGACAATGAGCAGTTCTTC.